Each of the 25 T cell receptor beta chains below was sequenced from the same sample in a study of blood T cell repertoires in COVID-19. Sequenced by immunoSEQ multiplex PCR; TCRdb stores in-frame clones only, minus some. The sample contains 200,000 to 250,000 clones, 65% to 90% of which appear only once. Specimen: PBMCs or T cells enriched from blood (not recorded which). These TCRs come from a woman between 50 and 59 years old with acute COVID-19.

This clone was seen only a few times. CDR3 bases: TGTGCCAGCTCCTCCGGAGGGGCTGGAAACACCATATATTTT. It codes for CASSSGGAGNTIYF. The chain carries TRBV18 and TRBJ1-3; D may be TRBD1 (5 bases). Germline loops: CDR1 KGHSH, CDR2 LQKENI. The CDR3 has 14 residues. The V gene lost 6 bases and the J gene lost 2 bases, with 11 bases spanning the gap.

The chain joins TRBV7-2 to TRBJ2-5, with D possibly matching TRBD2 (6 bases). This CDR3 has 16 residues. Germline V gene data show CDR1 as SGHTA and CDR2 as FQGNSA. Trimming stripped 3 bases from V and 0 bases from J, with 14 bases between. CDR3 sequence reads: CASSFVGASDQETQYF. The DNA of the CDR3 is TGTGCCAGCAGCTTTGTCGGGGCTAGCGACCAAGAGACCCAGTACTTC.

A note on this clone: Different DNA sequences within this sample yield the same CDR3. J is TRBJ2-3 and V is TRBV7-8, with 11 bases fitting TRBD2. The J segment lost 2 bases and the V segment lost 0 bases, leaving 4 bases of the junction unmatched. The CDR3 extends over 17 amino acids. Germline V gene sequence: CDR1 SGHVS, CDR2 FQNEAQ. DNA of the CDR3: TGTGCCAGCAGCTTAGCGTTAGCGGGGGGGCCCACAGATACGCAGTATTTT. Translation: CASSLALAGGPTDTQYF.

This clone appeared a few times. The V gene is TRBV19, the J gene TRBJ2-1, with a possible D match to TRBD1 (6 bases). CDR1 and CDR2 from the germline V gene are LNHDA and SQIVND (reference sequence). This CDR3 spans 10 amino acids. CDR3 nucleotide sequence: TGTGCTACAGGGATGTATGAGCAGTTCTTC. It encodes CATGMYEQFF. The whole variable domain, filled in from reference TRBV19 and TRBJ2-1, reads DGGITQSPKYLFRKEGQNVTLSCEQNLNHDAMYWYRQDPGQGLRLIYYSQIVNDFQKGDIAEGYSVSREKKESFPLTVTSAQKNPTAFYLCATGMYEQFFGPGTRLTVL.

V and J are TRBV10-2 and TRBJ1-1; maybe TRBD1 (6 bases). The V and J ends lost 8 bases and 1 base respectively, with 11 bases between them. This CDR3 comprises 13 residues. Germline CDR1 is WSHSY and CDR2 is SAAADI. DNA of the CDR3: TGCGCCAGCGGGTCAGGGGAGAACACTGAAGCTTTCTTT. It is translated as CASGSGENTEAFF.

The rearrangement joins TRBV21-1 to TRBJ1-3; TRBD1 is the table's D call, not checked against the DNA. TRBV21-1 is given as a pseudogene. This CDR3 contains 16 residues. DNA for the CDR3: TGTGCCAGCAGCAAAGGGCTGATCCTCTCTGGAAACACCATATATTTT. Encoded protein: CASSKGLILSGNTIYF.

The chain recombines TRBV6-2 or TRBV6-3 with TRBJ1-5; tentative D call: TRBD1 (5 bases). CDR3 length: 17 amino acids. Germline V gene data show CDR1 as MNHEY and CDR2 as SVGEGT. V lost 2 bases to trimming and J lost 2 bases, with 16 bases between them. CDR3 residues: CASSYPPQGFGNQPQHF. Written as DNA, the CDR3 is TGTGCCAGCAGTTACCCTCCCCAGGGCTTCGGCAATCAGCCCCAGCATTTT.

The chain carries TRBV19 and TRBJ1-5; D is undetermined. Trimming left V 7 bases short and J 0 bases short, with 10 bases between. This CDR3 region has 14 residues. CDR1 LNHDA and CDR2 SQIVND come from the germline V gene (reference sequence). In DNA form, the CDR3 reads TGTGCCAGTAAAGCAACAGCTAGCAATCAGCCCCAGCATTTT. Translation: CASKATASNQPQHF.

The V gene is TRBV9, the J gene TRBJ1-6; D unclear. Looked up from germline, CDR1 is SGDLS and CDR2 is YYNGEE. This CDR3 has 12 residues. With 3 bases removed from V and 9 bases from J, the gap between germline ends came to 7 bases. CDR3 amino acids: CASSASGSPLHF. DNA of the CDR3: TGTGCCAGCAGCGCCTCAGGTTCACCCCTCCACTTT.

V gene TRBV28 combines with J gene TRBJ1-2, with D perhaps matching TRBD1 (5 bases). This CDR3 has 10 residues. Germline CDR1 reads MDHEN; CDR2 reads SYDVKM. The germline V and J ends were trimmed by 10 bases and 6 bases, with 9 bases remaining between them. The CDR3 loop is CAIQGDGYTF. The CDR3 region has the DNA TGTGCCATCCAGGGTGATGGCTACACCTTC.

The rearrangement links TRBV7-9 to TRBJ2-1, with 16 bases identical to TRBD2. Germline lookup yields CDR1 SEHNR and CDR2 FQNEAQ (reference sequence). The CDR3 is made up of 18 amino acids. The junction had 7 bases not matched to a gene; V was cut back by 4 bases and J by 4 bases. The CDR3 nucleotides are TGTGCCAGCAGCTCAGAGGGACTAGCGGGGGGGCCATACAATGAGCAGTTCTTC. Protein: CASSSEGLAGGPYNEQFF.

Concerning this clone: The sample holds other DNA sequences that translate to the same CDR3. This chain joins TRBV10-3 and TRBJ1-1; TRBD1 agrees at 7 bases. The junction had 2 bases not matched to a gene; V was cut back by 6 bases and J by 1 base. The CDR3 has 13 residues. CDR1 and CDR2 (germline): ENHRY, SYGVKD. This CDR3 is CAISGTANTEAFF. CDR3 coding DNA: TGTGCCATCAGCGGGACAGCGAACACTGAAGCTTTCTTT.

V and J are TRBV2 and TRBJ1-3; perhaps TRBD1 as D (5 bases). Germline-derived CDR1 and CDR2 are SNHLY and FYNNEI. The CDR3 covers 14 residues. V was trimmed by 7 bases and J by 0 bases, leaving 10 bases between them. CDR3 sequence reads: CASKAGNSGNTIYF. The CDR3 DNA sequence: TGTGCCAGCAAAGCAGGGAACTCTGGAAACACCATATATTTT.

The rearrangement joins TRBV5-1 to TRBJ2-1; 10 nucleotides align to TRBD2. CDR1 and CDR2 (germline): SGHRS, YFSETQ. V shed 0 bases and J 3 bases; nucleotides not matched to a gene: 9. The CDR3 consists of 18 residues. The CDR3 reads CASSLGASGGFIYNEQFF. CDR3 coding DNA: TGCGCCAGCAGCTTGGGGGCTAGCGGGGGCTTTATCTACAATGAGCAGTTCTTC.

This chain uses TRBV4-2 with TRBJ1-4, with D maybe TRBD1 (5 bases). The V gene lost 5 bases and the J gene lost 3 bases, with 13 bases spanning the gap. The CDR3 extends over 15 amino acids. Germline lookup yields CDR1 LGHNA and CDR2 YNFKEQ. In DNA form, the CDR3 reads TGTGCCAGCAGCTTAACAGACAGCCCTAATGAAAAACTGTTTTTT. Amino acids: CASSLTDSPNEKLFF.

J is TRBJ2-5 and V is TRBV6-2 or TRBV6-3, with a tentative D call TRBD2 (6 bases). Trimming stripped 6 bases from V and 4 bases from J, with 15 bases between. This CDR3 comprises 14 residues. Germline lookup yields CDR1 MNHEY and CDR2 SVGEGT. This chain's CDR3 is CASSSGLLLETQYF. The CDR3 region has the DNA TGTGCCAGCAGCTCGGGACTCTTACTAGAGACCCAGTACTTC.

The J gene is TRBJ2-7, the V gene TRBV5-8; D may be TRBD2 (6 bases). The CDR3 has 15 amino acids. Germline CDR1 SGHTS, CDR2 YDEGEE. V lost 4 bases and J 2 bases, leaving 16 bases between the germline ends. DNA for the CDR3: TGTGCCAGCAGCGAGGGACTCCTGGGGACCTACGAGCAGTACTTC. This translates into CASSEGLLGTYEQYF.

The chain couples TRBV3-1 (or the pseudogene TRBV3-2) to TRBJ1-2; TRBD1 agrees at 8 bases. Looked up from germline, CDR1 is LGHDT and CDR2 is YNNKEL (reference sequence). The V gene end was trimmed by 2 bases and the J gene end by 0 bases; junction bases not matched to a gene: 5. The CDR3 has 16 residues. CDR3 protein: CASSQRGQGANYGYTF. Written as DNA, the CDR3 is TGTGCCAGCAGCCAAAGAGGACAGGGAGCTAACTATGGCTACACCTTC.

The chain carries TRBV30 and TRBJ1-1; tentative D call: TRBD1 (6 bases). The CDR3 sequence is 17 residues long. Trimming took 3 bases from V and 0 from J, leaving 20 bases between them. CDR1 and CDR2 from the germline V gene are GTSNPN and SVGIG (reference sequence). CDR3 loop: CAWSIGGRSFLNTEAFF. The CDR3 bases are TGTGCCTGGAGCATAGGGGGAAGGTCCTTCTTGAACACTGAAGCTTTCTTT.

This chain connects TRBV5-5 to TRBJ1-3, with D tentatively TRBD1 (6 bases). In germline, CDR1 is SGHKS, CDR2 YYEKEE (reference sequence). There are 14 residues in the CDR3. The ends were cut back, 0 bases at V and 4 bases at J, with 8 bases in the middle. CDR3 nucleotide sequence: TGTGCCAGCAGCTTGGCCGGACAGGGAAACACCATATATTTT. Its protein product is CASSLAGQGNTIYF.

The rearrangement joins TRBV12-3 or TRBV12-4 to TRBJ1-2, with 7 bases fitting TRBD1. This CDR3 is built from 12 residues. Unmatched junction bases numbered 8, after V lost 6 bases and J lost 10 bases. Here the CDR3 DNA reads TGTGCCAGCAGACAGGGGCCCTTAGTCTACACCTTC. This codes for CASRQGPLVYTF.

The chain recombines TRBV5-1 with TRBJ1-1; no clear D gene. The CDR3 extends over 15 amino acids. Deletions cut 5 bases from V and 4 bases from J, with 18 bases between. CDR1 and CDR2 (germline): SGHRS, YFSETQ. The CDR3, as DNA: TGCGCCAGCAGACCACGACCCGACTCCAGCACTGAAGCTTTCTTT. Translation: CASRPRPDSSTEAFF.

The DNA for the CDR3 is TGTGCTAGTGGTTTGAGCGGGGGGGCCCCCGGGGAGCTGTTTTTT. Translated, it gives CASGLSGGAPGELFF. V and J are TRBV12-5 and TRBJ2-2; 10 nucleotides line up with TRBD2. Germline CDR1 is LGHNT and CDR2 is FRNRAP. The CDR3 loop spans 15 amino acids. J gave up 6 bases and V 2 bases, and 3 bases lay outside the gene matches.

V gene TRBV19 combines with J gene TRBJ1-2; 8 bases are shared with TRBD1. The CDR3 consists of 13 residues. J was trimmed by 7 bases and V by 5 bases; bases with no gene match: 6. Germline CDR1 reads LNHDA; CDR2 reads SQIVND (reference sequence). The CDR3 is CASSQDRAGGYTF. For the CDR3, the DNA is TGTGCCAGTAGTCAGGACAGGGCCGGTGGCTACACCTTC.

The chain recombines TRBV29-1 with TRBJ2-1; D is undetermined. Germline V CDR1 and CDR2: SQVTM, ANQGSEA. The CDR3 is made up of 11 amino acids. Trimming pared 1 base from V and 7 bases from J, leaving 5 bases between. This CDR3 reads CSVEVYNEQFF. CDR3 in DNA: TGCAGCGTTGAAGTATATAATGAGCAGTTCTTC.